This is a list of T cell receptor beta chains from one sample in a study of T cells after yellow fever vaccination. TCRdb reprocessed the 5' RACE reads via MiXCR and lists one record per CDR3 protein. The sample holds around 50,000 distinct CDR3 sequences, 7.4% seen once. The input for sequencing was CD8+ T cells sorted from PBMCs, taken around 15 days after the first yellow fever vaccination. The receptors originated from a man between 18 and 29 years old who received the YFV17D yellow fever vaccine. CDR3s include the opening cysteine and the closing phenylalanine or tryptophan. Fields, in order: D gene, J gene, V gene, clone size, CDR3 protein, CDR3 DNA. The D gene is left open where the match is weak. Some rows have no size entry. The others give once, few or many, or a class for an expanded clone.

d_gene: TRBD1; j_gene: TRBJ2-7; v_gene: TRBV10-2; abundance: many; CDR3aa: CASSRTGDTYEQYF; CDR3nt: TGCGCCAGCAGCCGGACAGGGGATACCTACGAGCAGTACTTC
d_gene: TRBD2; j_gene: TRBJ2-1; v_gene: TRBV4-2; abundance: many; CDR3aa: CASSRALAGVDNEQFF; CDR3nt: TGTGCCAGCAGCCGGGCACTAGCGGGGGTGGACAATGAGCAGTTCTTC
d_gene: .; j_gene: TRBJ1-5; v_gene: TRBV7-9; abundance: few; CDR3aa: CASSLGGLIEPQHF; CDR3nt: TGTGCCAGCAGCTTAGGGGGACTCATAGAGCCCCAGCATTTT
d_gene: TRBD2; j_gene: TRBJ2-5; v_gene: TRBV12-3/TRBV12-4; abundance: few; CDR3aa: CASSPAGGAWETQYF; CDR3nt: TGTGCCAGCTCTCCGGCGGGGGGGGCCTGGGAGACCCAGTACTTC
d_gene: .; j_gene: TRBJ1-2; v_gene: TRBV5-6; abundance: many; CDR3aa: CASSLGFGYTF; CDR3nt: TGTGCCAGCAGCTTGGGATTTGGCTACACCTTC
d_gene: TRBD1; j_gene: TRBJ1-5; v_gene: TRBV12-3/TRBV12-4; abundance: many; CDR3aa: CASRSTGINQPQHF; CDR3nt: TGTGCCAGCAGGTCGACAGGGATTAATCAGCCCCAGCATTTT
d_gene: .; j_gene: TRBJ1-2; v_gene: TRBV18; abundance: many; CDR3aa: CASSPGGAGGYTF; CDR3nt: TGTGCCAGCTCACCAGGGGGGGCTGGTGGCTACACCTTC
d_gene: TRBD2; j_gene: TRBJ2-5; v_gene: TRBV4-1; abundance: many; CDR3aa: CASSQGASGKETQYF; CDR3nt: TGCGCCAGCAGCCAAGGGGCTAGCGGTAAAGAGACCCAGTACTTC
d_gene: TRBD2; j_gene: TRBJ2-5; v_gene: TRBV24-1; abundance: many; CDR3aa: CATSDSSRTSGRQETQYF; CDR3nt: TGTGCCACCAGTGATTCTTCCCGGACTAGCGGGAGACAAGAGACCCAGTACTTC
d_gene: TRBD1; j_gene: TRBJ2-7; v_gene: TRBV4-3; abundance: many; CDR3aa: CASSHTNLDRAHGREQYF; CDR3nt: TGCGCCAGCAGCCACACGAACCTGGACAGGGCGCATGGTAGGGAGCAGTACTTC
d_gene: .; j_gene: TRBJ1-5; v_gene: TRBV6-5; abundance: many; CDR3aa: CASSYSRTAGAHQPQHF; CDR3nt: TGTGCCAGCAGTTACTCCCGGACGGCGGGGGCCCATCAGCCCCAGCATTTT
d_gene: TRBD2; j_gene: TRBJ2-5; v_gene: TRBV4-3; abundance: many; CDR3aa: CASSQDGTSGDTQETQYF; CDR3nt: TGCGCCAGCAGCCAAGATGGCACTAGCGGGGACACCCAAGAGACCCAGTACTTC
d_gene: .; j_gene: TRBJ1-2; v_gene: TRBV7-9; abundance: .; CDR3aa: CASSPPGYGYTF; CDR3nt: TGTGCCAGCAGCCCCCCTGGCTATGGCTACACCTTC
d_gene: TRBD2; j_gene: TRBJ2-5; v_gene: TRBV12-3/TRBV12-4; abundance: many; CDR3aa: CASSRTSTWETQYF; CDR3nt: TGTGCCAGCAGCCGGACTAGCACCTGGGAGACCCAGTACTTC
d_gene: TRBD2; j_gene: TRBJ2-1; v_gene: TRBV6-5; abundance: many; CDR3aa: CASSYSSGGAESYNEQFF; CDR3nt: TGTGCCAGCAGTTACTCTAGCGGGGGGGCCGAGTCCTACAATGAGCAGTTCTTC
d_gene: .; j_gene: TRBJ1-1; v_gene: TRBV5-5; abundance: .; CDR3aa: CASSLGSSYGTEAFF; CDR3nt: TGTGCCAGCAGCTTGGGGTCCAGTTATGGCACTGAAGCTTTCTTT
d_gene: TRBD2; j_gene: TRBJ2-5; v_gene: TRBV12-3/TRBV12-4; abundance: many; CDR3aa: CASSPNGVRGGQETQYF; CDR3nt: TGTGCCAGCAGCCCTAATGGGGTTCGGGGGGGCCAAGAGACCCAGTACTTC
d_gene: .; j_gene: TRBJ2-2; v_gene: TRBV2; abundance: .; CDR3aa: CTSLAERRSGLTGELFF; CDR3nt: TGTACCTCCTTGGCCGAACGTAGATCGGGCCTAACCGGGGAGCTGTTTTTT
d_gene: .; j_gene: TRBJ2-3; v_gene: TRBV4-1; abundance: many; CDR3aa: CASSPRERTDTQYF; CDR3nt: TGCGCCAGCAGCCCCAGGGAGAGGACAGATACGCAGTATTTT
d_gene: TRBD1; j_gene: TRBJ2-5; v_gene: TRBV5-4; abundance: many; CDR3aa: CASSFQGQGAETQYF; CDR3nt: TGTGCCAGCAGCTTTCAGGGACAGGGTGCCGAGACCCAGTACTTC
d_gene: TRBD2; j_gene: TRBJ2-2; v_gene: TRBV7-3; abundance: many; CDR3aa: CASSSTSGATGELFF; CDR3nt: TGTGCCAGCAGCTCGACTAGCGGGGCCACCGGGGAGCTGTTTTTT
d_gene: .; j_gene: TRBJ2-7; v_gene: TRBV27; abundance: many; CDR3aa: CASSTRASMEPYEQYF; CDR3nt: TGTGCCAGCAGTACCCGGGCCTCCATGGAACCCTACGAGCAGTACTTC
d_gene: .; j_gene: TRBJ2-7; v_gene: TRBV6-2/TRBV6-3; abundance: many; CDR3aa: CASSYGVEREQYF; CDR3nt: TGTGCCAGCAGTTACGGGGTTGAGCGCGAGCAGTACTTC
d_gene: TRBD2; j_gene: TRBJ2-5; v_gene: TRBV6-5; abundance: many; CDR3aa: CASSYWAAGGETQYF; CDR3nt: TGTGCCAGCAGTTACTGGGCAGCGGGGGGAGAGACCCAGTACTTC
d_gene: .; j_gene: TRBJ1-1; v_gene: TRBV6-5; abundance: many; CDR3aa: CASSYSMSDLNTEAFF; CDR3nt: TGTGCCAGCAGTTACTCGATGTCTGACCTGAACACTGAAGCCTTCTTT
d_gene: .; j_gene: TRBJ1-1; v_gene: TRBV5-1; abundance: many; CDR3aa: CASKAEGRDTEAFF; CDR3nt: TGCGCCAGCAAGGCAGAGGGGCGGGACACTGAAGCTTTCTTT
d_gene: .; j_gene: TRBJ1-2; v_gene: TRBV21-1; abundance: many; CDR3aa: CASTRDGWYYGYTF; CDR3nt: TGTGCCAGCACCCGGGACGGGTGGTACTATGGCTACACCTTC
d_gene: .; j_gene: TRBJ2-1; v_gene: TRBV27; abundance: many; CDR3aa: CASSSRGEVNEQFF; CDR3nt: TGTGCCAGCAGTTCCCGGGGCGAGGTAAATGAGCAGTTCTTC
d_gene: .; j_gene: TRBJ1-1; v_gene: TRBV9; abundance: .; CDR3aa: CASSSNSWTEAFF; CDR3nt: TGTGCCAGCAGCTCGAACAGCTGGACTGAAGCTTTCTTT
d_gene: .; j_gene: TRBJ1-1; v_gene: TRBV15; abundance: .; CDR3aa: CATKSPTEAFF; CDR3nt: TGTGCCACCAAAAGTCCCACTGAAGCTTTCTTT
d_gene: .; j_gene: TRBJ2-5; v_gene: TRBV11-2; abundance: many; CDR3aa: CASSLGPGRETQYF; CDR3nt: TGTGCCAGCAGCTTAGGCCCAGGGCGGGAGACCCAGTACTTC
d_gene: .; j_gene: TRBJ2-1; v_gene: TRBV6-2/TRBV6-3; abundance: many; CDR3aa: CATQGGTSYNEQFF; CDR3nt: TGTGCCACCCAAGGTGGCACTTCCTACAATGAGCAGTTCTTC
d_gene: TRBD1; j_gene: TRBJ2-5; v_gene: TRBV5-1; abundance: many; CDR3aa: CASSWDPGQPDQETQYF; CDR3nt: TGCGCCAGCAGCTGGGATCCGGGACAGCCCGACCAAGAGACCCAGTACTTC
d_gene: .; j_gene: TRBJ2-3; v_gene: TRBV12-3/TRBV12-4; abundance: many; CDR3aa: CASSFGLYTDTQYF; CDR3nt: TGTGCCAGCAGTTTTGGTCTTTACACAGATACGCAGTATTTT
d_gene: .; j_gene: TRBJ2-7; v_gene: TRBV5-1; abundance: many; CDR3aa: CASSLYGYEQYF; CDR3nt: TGCGCCAGCAGCTTGTACGGCTACGAGCAGTACTTC
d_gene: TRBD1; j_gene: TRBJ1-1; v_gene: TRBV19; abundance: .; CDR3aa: CASSIGQGMTEAFF; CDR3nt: TGTGCCAGTAGTATTGGACAGGGGATGACTGAAGCTTTCTTT
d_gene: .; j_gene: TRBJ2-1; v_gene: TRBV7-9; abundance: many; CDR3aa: CASSLTLGGGTSYNEQFF; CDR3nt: TGTGCCAGCAGCTTAACTCTTGGCGGGGGCACCTCCTACAATGAGCAGTTCTTC
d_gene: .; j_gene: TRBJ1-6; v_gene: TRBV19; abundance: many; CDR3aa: CASSITGRPGSPLHF; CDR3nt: TGTGCCAGTAGTATAACCGGAAGGCCAGGTTCACCCCTCCACTTT
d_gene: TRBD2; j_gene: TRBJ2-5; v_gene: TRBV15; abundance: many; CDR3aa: CATSVAGETQYF; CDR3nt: TGTGCCACCAGCGTAGCGGGAGAGACCCAGTACTTC
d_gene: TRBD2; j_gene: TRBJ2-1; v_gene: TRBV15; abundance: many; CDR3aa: CATSRGLELKYNEQFF; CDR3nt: TGTGCCACCAGCAGGGGACTAGAGCTTAAGTACAATGAGCAGTTCTTC
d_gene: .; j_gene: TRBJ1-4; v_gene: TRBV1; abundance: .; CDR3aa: CTSSHGAGTGPNEKLFF; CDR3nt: TGCACCAGCAGCCATGGAGCTGGGACAGGGCCTAATGAAAAACTGTTTTTT
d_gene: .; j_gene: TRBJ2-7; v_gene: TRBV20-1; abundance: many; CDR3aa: CSARAATGGPEQYF; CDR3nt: TGCAGTGCTAGAGCTGCGACAGGAGGGCCCGAGCAGTACTTC
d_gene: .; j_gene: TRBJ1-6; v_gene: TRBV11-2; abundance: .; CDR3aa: CASSLEGSGRGRNSPLHF; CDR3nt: TGTGCCAGCAGCTTAGAGGGTTCGGGACGCGGCCGAAATTCACCCCTCCACTTT
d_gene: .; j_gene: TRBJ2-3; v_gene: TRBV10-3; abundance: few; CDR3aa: CAIRGNPQYTQYF; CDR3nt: TGTGCCATCAGAGGAAACCCACAATATACGCAGTATTTT
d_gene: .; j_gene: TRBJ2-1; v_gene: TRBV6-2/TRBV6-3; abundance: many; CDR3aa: CASSNPRALIYNEQFF; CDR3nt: TGTGCCAGCAGTAACCCAAGGGCTCTAATTTACAATGAGCAGTTCTTC
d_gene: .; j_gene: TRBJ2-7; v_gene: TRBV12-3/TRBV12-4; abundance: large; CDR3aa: CASSRDSAYEQYF; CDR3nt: TGTGCCAGCAGCCGTGACAGCGCCTACGAGCAGTACTTC